This T cell receptor beta chain stems from a study of long-term antiretroviral therapy in people with HIV. Study outcomes and limitations: Post-ART diversity increased but stayed below transplant donor controls. Pre-ART clonal expansion yielded clones that dominated the repertoire at all time points.

The assay used was immunoSEQ (version v3.0), run at survey level. Generated by immunoSEQ multiplex PCR, the TCRdb table keeps only in-frame clones and is missing some. The profile shows around 35,000 clones, approximately 96% of them singletons. Regarding this clone: Its antigen is still unknown.

The CDR3 has 13 residues. From germline, CDR1 is MNHNY and CDR2 SVGAGI (reference sequence). V lost 6 bases to trimming and J lost 5 bases; unmatched junction nucleotides: 2. This TCR was sampled from a man in his thirties or forties with HIV. The sequencing used unsorted PBMCs, collected approximately 6.6 years after starting antiretroviral therapy. This chain links TRBV6-6 with TRBJ2-5; 11 bases map to TRBD2. CDR3 residues: CASRRTSGETQYF. The DNA of the CDR3 is TGTGCCAGCAGGAGGACTAGCGGGGAGACCCAGTACTTC.